This T cell receptor beta chain was profiled in a study of beta chain features in type 1 diabetes. Study in general: Healthy donors and patients showed comparable age, gender and cell yields.

The CDR3 totals 15 residues. Germline CDR1 and CDR2: GTSNPN and SVGIG (reference sequence). With 3 bases removed from V and 6 bases from J, the gap between germline ends came to 18 bases. This clone appeared a few times. Antigen specificity is unknown. General study findings and limits: TCRB CDR3s from Type 1 diabetes patients were moderately but significantly shorter in all four CD4+ subsets. PCR might pick shorter templates more often, in the same way for patients and controls.

cDNA synthesis used the whole RNA isolate, giving expressed TCRB sequences. TCRdb's table, derived via immunoSEQ multiplex PCR, lists solely in-frame clones and lacks some. The sample lists 600,000 or so clones, over 12% occurring once. The sequencing input was naive CD4+ T cells from blood. V usage is TRBV30 and J usage is TRBJ2-1; no clear D gene. The receptor comes from a man in his late teens or twenties with type 1 diabetes. Here the CDR3 reads CAWRPTPIHINEQFF. Here the CDR3 DNA reads TGTGCCTGGAGGCCAACTCCCATCCATATCAATGAGCAGTTCTTC.